This TCR beta chain was recorded in a study of cytomegalovirus exposure and HLA in healthy donors. This CDR3 contains 15 residues. V dropped 1 base and J dropped 2 bases, with 9 bases sitting between them. CDR1 is SGHDN and CDR2 is FVKESK in the germline V gene. A note on this clone: Its antigen is still unknown.

Donors sampled were nominally healthy, though unrecorded immune exposures were likely. Use of 60 Vbeta and 13 Jbeta primers characterized the PCR. Libraries were prepared by immunoSEQ multiplex PCR; TCRdb keeps only in-frame clonotypes and omits some of them. The data include some 200,000 clones; the top ten clones carry about 0.79%. Overall study results and limits: A few CMV-associated chains were confirmed in vitro to be specific for CMV antigens. Common viral pathogens seemed, in a later analysis, to connect with several of the most significant clusters. It was about 180 TCR beta chains that were listed as cytomegalovirus-associated.

Material for sequencing was PBMCs. This rearrangement joins TRBV14 to TRBJ1-5; D remains unclear. The TCR sequence derives from a woman between 18 and 29 years old in good health and CMV-seropositive. Written as DNA, the CDR3 is TGTGCCAGCAGCCAAGTGCGTCAGGGCAATCAGCCCCAGCATTTT. Translated, it gives CASSQVRQGNQPQHF.